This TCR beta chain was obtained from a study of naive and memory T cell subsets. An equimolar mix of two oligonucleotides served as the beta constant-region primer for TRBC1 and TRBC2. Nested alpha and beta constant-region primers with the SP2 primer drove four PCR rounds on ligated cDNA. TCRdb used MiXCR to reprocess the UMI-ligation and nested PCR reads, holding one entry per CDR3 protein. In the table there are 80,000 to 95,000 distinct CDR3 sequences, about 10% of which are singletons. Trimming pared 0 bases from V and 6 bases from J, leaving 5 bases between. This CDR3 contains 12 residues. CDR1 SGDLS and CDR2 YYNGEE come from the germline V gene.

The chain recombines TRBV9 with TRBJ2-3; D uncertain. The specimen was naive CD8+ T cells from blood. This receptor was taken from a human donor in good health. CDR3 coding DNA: TGTGCCAGCAGCGTAGATCGGGATACGCAGTATTTT. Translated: CASSVDRDTQYF.